The rows below give T cell receptor beta chains drawn from one sample of a study of Tregs in tolerant kidney transplant recipients. Method: immunoSEQ multiplex PCR; TCRdb's copy keeps in-frame clones and lacks some. This table holds under 20,000 clones, around four fifths found once. The sequencing sample was made of Tregs from blood. All receptors derive from a human donor in good health. Both conserved end residues are part of each CDR3. Each record gives: CDR3 protein, CDR3 DNA, V gene, J gene, D gene, CDR3 length, clone size. D genes are given only for firm matches. Only part of the rows carry a size: once, few, many, or a class if the clone is expanded.

CASRPNTGTGSYEQYF	TGTGCCAGCAGGCCGAATACCGGGACAGGTTCCTACGAGCAGTACTTC	TRBV7-6	TRBJ2-7	TRBD1	16	NA
CASSFWGQNSPLHF	TGTGCCAGCAGTTTCTGGGGACAGAATTCACCCCTCCACTTT	TRBV27	TRBJ1-6	TRBD1	14	NA
CASSSPTVTSGRSLNEQFF	TGTGCCAGCAGTTCCCCGACTGTGACTAGCGGGAGGTCCCTCAATGAGCAGTTCTTC	TRBV28	TRBJ2-1	TRBD2	19	NA
CASSLSTGNTGELFF	TGTGCCAGCAGCTTATCAACCGGGAACACCGGGGAGCTGTTTTTT	TRBV11-3	TRBJ2-2	NA	15	NA
CASSSQGYGYGYTF	TGTGCCAGCAGCAGTCAAGGTTATGGCTATGGCTACACCTTC	TRBV6-6	TRBJ1-2	NA	14	NA
CASTWGAGEAFF	TGTGCCAGCACCTGGGGGGCAGGGGAAGCTTTCTTT	TRBV25-1	TRBJ1-1	NA	12	NA
CAIRRERDTGELFF	TGTGCCATCAGGAGGGAGAGGGACACCGGGGAGCTGTTTTTT	TRBV10-3	TRBJ2-2	NA	14	NA
CSVGGGQYLHEQFF	TGCAGCGTTGGGGGGGGACAATACCTTCATGAGCAGTTCTTC	TRBV29-1	TRBJ2-1	NA	14	NA
CASSFAGGNTEAFF	TGTGCCAGCAGCTTTGCAGGGGGGAACACTGAAGCTTTCTTT	TRBV5-4	TRBJ1-1	TRBD1	14	NA
CASSLERTREQYF	TGTGCCAGCAGCTTAGAGAGGACTCGGGAGCAGTACTTC	TRBV7-2	TRBJ2-7	NA	13	NA
CASSYTDTQYF	TGTGCCAGCAGCTACACAGATACGCAGTATTTT	TRBV7-2	TRBJ2-3	NA	11	NA
CASSRQANYGYTF	TGTGCCAGCAGTCGACAGGCCAACTATGGCTACACCTTC	TRBV6-5	TRBJ1-2	NA	13	NA
CASSPPGGAVWDEQFF	TGTGCCAGCAGCCCACCGGGGGGGGCAGTCTGGGATGAGCAGTTCTTC	TRBV11-2	TRBJ2-1	TRBD2	16	NA
CASSSRGGAVGEQYF	TGTGCCAGCAGCTCACGCGGGGGGGCGGTCGGCGAGCAGTACTTC	TRBV9	TRBJ2-7	TRBD2	15	NA
CASSTPTASHYGYTF	TGTGCCAGCAGCACACCGACAGCCTCACACTATGGCTACACCTTC	TRBV7-5	TRBJ1-2	NA	15	NA
CASSPRQDAYEQYF	TGTGCCAGCAGCCCCCGACAGGACGCTTACGAGCAGTACTTC	TRBV7-2	TRBJ2-7	NA	14	NA
CASSPGGSYNEQFF	TGTGCCAGCAGCCCCGGGGGATCCTACAATGAGCAGTTCTTC	TRBV5-5	TRBJ2-1	NA	14	NA
CASSLGQNYGYTF	TGTGCCAGCAGCTTAGGACAGAACTATGGCTACACCTTC	TRBV7-8	TRBJ1-2	NA	13	NA
CASSLSGLVYEQYF	TGTGCCAGCAGTCTCAGCGGACTCGTCTACGAGCAGTACTTC	TRBV6-5	TRBJ2-7	NA	14	NA
CASSNRDLGRGNYEQYF	TGTGCCAGCAGCAATAGGGATTTGGGGCGGGGGAACTACGAGCAGTACTTC	TRBV21-1	TRBJ2-7	NA	17	NA
CASSLALRGTASYEQYF	TGTGCCAGCAGCTTAGCGCTGCGTGGGACCGCTTCCTACGAGCAGTACTTC	TRBV7-9	TRBJ2-7	NA	17	few
CATLDRSSYNEQFF	TGTGCCACCCTGGACAGGTCCTCCTACAATGAGCAGTTCTTC	TRBV10-3	TRBJ2-1	TRBD1	14	NA
CASSPIGGARNTGELFF	TGTGCCAGCTCACCAATCGGAGGGGCTAGGAACACCGGGGAGCTGTTTTTT	TRBV18	TRBJ2-2	NA	17	NA
CASKGGSQHF	TGCGCCAGTAAAGGAGGGTCCCAGCATTTT	TRBV10-1	TRBJ1-5	NA	10	NA
CASSFELSGYQPQHF	TGTGCCAGCAGTTTTGAACTTTCAGGGTACCAGCCCCAGCATTTT	TRBV6-6	TRBJ1-5	NA	15	NA
CASSQERVDREQFF	TGCGCCAGCAGCCAAGAAAGGGTCGATCGGGAGCAGTTCTTC	TRBV4-1	TRBJ2-1	NA	14	NA
CASSTTSGAYNEQFF	TGTGCCAGCAGTACGACTAGCGGGGCCTACAATGAGCAGTTCTTC	TRBV6-1	TRBJ2-1	TRBD2	15	NA
CASSRDRAYNEQFF	TGCGCCAGCAGCCGGGACAGGGCCTACAATGAGCAGTTCTTC	TRBV5-1	TRBJ2-1	TRBD1	14	medium-sized
CASSRGTDNSPLHF	TGTGCCAGTAGTCGGGGGACCGATAATTCACCCCTCCACTTT	TRBV19	TRBJ1-6	NA	14	NA
CASSSPRTTLDNEQFF	TGTGCCAGCTCATCGCCACGGACTACTCTAGACAATGAGCAGTTCTTC	TRBV27	TRBJ2-1	NA	16	NA
CASSYQLAANTGELFF	TGTGCCAGCAGCTACCAACTAGCGGCGAACACCGGGGAGCTGTTTTTT	TRBV7-7	TRBJ2-2	TRBD2	16	NA
CASSVDRVREDEQYF	TGCGCCAGCAGCGTGGACAGGGTTAGGGAGGACGAGCAGTACTTC	TRBV5-1	TRBJ2-7	TRBD1	15	NA
CASSYVTTGWGETQYF	TGTGCCAGCAGCTATGTTACGACAGGCTGGGGCGAGACCCAGTACTTC	TRBV5-6	TRBJ2-5	NA	16	NA
CASSLRRWGAGGETQYF	TGTGCCAGCAGTTTAAGGAGGTGGGGTGCCGGGGGTGAGACCCAGTACTTC	TRBV27	TRBJ2-5	NA	17	NA
CAWRTLGGNEQFF	TGTGCCTGGCGGACCCTCGGGGGGAATGAGCAGTTCTTC	TRBV30	TRBJ2-1	TRBD2	13	NA
CASSTARERSTDTQYF	TGTGCCAGTAGTACGGCCCGGGAGAGGTCCACAGATACGCAGTATTTT	TRBV19	TRBJ2-3	NA	16	NA
CASSSRARENQPQHF	TGTGCCAGCAGTTCCAGGGCGAGGGAAAATCAGCCCCAGCATTTT	TRBV27	TRBJ1-5	NA	15	once
CASSSPGRSQTRNYGYTF	TGTGCCAGTAGTAGTCCGGGACGGTCCCAAACAAGAAACTATGGCTACACCTTC	TRBV19	TRBJ1-2	NA	18	NA
CATAHAERGLYGYTF	TGTGCCACCGCCCACGCCGAGCGGGGACTGTATGGCTACACCTTC	TRBV6-1	TRBJ1-2	NA	15	NA
CASSKDRVRIF	TGTGCCAGCAGCAAAGACAGGGTAAGAATTTTT	TRBV21-1	TRBJ1-4	NA	11	NA
CASSLGQVFSGNTIYF	TGTGCCAGCAGCTTAGGTCAGGTTTTCTCTGGAAACACCATATATTTT	TRBV7-8	TRBJ1-3	NA	16	NA
CASSITGTGQETQYF	TGTGCCAGTAGTATAACTGGTACAGGGCAAGAGACCCAGTACTTC	TRBV19	TRBJ2-5	NA	15	NA
CASSRGRGETTEAFF	TGCGCCAGCAGCAGGGGACGGGGGGAGACGACTGAAGCTTTCTTT	TRBV5-1	TRBJ1-1	NA	15	NA
CASSPGTGTYEQYF	TGTGCCAGCAGCCCCGGGACAGGGACCTACGAGCAGTACTTC	TRBV11-3	TRBJ2-7	TRBD1	14	NA
CASSEYLGRGTGELFF	TGTGCCAGCAGTGAATACCTCGGCCGGGGAACCGGGGAGCTGTTTTTT	TRBV25-1	TRBJ2-2	NA	16	NA
CASSVSGLAGVHGEQFF	TGTGCCAGCAGCGTATCGGGACTAGCGGGGGTTCACGGTGAGCAGTTCTTC	TRBV7-8	TRBJ2-1	TRBD2	17	NA
CAHRAGGMNTGELFF	TGTGCCCACCGGGCGGGAGGGATGAACACCGGGGAGCTGTTTTTT	TRBV28	TRBJ2-2	TRBD2	15	NA
CASSLGDRGIDTQYF	TGTGCCAGCAGCTTAGGGGATAGGGGGATAGATACGCAGTATTTT	TRBV7-9	TRBJ2-3	NA	15	NA
CASSYRMGAGELFF	TGTGCCAGCAGTTACCGGATGGGAGCCGGGGAGCTGTTTTTT	TRBV6-5	TRBJ2-2	NA	14	NA
CASSPRDRGSSYNSPLHF	TGTGCCAGCAGCCCCCGGGACAGGGGGAGCTCCTATAATTCACCCCTCCACTTT	TRBV7-2	TRBJ1-6	TRBD1	18	once
CASTPTTGLGNTIYF	TGTGCCAGCACCCCAACGACAGGGCTAGGAAACACCATATATTTT	TRBV6-1	TRBJ1-3	TRBD1	15	NA
CATSRDRRDQPQHF	TGTGCCACCAGCAGAGATCGCAGGGATCAGCCCCAGCATTTT	TRBV15	TRBJ1-5	NA	14	NA
CASGLVRVGRGISGANVLTF	TGTGCTAGTGGTTTGGTACGGGTTGGCAGGGGAATCTCTGGGGCCAACGTCCTGACTTTC	TRBV12-5	TRBJ2-6	NA	20	NA
CASSEALIAGDEQYF	TGTGCCAGCAGTGAAGCCCTAATAGCGGGAGACGAGCAGTACTTC	TRBV6-1	TRBJ2-7	TRBD2	15	NA
CASTRTNPGELFF	TGCGCCAGCACGAGGACCAACCCTGGGGAGCTGTTTTTT	TRBV10-2	TRBJ2-2	NA	13	NA